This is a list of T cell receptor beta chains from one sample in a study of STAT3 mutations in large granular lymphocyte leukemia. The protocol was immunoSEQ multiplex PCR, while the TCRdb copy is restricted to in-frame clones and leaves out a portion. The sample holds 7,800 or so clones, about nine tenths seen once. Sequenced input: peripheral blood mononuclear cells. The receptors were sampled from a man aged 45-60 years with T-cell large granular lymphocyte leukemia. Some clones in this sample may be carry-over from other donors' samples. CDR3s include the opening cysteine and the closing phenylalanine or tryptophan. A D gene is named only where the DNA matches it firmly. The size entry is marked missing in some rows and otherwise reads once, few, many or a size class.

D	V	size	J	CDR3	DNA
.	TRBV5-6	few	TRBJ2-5	CASSLRNGETQYF	TGTGCCAGCAGCTTGCGAAACGGAGAGACCCAGTACTTC
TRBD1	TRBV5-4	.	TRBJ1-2	CASSLEPTQTGGWGYTF	TGTGCCAGCAGCTTGGAACCCACTCAGACAGGGGGCTGGGGCTACACCTTC
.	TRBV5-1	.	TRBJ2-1	CASSLAASLYGSYNEQFF	TGCGCCAGCAGCTTGGCTGCGTCCCTATACGGCTCCTACAATGAGCAGTTCTTC
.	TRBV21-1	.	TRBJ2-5	CASSKGEWETQYF	TGTGCCAGCAGCAAAGGGGAGTGGGAGACCCAGTACTTC
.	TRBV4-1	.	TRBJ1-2	CASSPLMDLSYGYTF	TGCGCCAGCAGCCCCCTAATGGACCTTTCCTATGGCTACACCTTC
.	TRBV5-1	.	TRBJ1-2	CASSFPDYGYTF	TGCGCCAGCAGCTTCCCTGACTATGGCTACACCTTC
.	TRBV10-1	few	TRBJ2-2	CASSDRDTGELFF	TGCGCCAGCAGTGACAGGGACACCGGGGAGCTGTTTTTT
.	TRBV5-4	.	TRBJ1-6	CASSLGSSPLHF	TGTGCCAGCAGCTTGGGGAGTTCACCCCTCCACTTT
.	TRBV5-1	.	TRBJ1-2	CASSLDVRQKAVGRTF	TGCGCCAGCAGCTTGGATGTTAGGCAGAAGGCCGTAGGGAGGACCTTC
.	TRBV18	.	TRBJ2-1	CASSLYNEQFF	TGTGCCAGCTCACTGTACAATGAGCAGTTCTTC
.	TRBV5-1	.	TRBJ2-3	CASSLGEGKGDTQYF	TGCGCCAGCAGCTTGGGTGAGGGGAAGGGGGATACGCAGTATTTT
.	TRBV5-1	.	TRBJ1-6	CASSLGTVSLPLHF	TGCGCCAGCAGCTTGGGGACAGTTTCTTTACCCCTCCACTTT
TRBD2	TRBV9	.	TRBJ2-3	CASGVGDYTDTQYF	TGTGCCAGTGGGGTGGGGGACTACACAGATACGCAGTATTTT
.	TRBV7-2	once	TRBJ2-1	CASRRGLNNEQFF	TGTGCCAGCAGGAGAGGGCTTAACAATGAGCAGTTCTTC
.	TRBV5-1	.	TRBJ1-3	CASSLSGNTIYF	TGCGCCAGCAGCTTGAGTGGAAACACCATATATTTT
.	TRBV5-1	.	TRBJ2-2	CASSLSDTGELFF	TGCGCCAGCAGCCTATCTGACACCGGGGAGCTGTTTTTT
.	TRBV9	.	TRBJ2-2	CASTPRVGGELFF	TGTGCCAGCACCCCTCGGGTGGGCGGGGAGCTGTTTTTT
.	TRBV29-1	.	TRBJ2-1	CSGRGLPGKSSYNEQFF	TGCAGCGGCCGCGGTCTCCCAGGGAAGAGCTCCTACAATGAGCAGTTCTTC
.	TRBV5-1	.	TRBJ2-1	CASSLGGSDNEQFF	TGCGCCAGCAGCTTGGGAGGCAGTGACAATGAGCAGTTCTTC
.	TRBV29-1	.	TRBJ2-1	CSAPLREMNEQFF	TGCAGCGCCCCCCTCAGGGAGATGAATGAGCAGTTCTTC
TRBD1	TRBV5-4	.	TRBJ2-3	CASSLRGQGGKRDTQYF	TGTGCCAGCAGCTTGCGGGGACAGGGGGGGAAGAGAGATACGCAGTATTTT
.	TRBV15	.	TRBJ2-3	CATSAHGDTQYF	TGTGCCACCAGCGCCCACGGAGATACGCAGTATTTT